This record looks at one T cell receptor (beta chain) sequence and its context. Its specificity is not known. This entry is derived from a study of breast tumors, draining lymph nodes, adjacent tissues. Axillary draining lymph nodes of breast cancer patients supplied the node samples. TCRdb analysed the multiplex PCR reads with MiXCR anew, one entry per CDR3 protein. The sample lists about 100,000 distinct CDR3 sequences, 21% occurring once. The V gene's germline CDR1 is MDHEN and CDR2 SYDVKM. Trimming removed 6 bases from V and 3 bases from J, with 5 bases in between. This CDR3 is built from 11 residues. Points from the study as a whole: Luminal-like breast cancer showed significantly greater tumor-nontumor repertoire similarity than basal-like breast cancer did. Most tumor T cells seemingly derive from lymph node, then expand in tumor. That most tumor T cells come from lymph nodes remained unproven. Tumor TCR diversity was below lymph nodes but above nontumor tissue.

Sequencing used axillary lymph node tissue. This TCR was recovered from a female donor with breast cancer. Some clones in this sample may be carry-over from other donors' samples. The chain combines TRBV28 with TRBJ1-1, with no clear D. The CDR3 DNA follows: TGTGCCAGCAGCTTGGACACTGAAGCTTTCTTT. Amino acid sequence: CASSLDTEAFF. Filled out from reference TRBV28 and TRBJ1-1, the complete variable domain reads DVKVTQSSRYLVKRTGEKVFLECVQDMDHENMFWYRQDPGLGLRLIYFSYDVKMKEKGDIPEGYSVSREKKERFSLILESASTNQTSMYLCASSLDTEAFFGQGTRLTVV.